This TCR beta chain was obtained from a study of OX40 agonist ivuxolimab in advanced cancers. Study-wide background: Prior anti-PD-1, anti-PD-L1 or anti-CTLA-4 therapy did not bar entry, and more than 35% had some. Study-wide results and limits: The CD4+ and CD8+ T cells in the blood had expanded clonally by week 6 at 0.1 to 3.0 mg/kg.

V was shortened by 3 bases and J by 0 bases, with 12 bases between the two germline ends. The germline V gene encodes CDR1 ENHRY and CDR2 SYGVKD. The CDR3 is 16 residues long. The data were produced by immunoSEQ multiplex PCR, yet TCRdb's version contains in-frame clones alone and is incomplete. The table has around 91,000 clones, nearly 90% seen once. Excluded were patients having autoimmune disease history or systemic immunosuppression. To note about this clone: No antigen is known for it.

The sequencing used CD4+ or CD8+ T cells sorted from blood, collected in a trial of the OX40 agonist ivuxolimab. The origin of this receptor is an adult with an advanced solid tumor such as melanoma, head and neck, liver or kidney cancer. The chain has TRBV10-3 and TRBJ1-3; no clear D gene. The CDR3 sequence is CAISEIKDRSGNTIYF. The CDR3 region has the DNA TGTGCCATCAGTGAAATCAAGGACCGCTCTGGAAACACCATATATTTT.